The clone carrying this TCR beta chain has a single count. The antigen is unknown. The junction departs from germline at one end; a sequencing error may be responsible. This entry belongs to a study of immune heterogeneity within non-small cell lung tumors. Overall study: Histology included several squamous cell carcinomas, roughly eleven non-squamous carcinomas and 1 unspecified tumor.

This CDR3 spans 15 amino acids. Germline assignment: CDR1 DFQATT and CDR2 SNEGSKA (reference sequence). Amplifying TCR beta CDR3 involved multiplex PCR carried out with 32 V and 13 J primers. TCRdb re-called the multiplex PCR reads through MiXCR, storing one row per CDR3 protein. The table has 13,000 to 15,000 distinct CDR3 sequences, approximately 30% seen once. Bulk tumor genomic DNA, around 600 ng per sample, was the template. Biopsies, several per primary tumor and spaced far apart, were collected during surgery. The study cohort was described as untreated, and its members had newly diagnosed non-small cell lung cancer. They went on to have curative surgery. Overall study results and limits: Different tumor locations in one patient shared dominant CDR3 beta clonotypes yet harbored unique high-frequency clones.

Sequencing was done on a sample of lung tumor tissue. The clonotype originates from a man aged 40-50 years with non-small cell lung cancer. The chain links TRBV20-1 to TRBJ2-5; perhaps TRBD1 as D (5 bases). In nucleotides, the CDR3 is TGCAGTGCTAGAGATATGGGGCTCGGAAAAGATACCCAGTACTTC. Encoded protein: CSARDMGLGKDTQYF.